This TCR beta chain appears in the sequencing data of a study of identical twins. Notes on the study in general: Cord blood's abundant beta clonotypes had fewer insertions, unlike memory repertoires. Beta out-of-frame twin sharing showed a weaker excess.

This clonotype was counted ten times or more. Antigen unknown. J was trimmed by 7 bases and V by 6 bases; bases with no gene match: 8. The CDR3 is made up of 13 amino acids. Germline assignment: CDR1 DFQATT and CDR2 SNEGSKA (reference sequence). Everyone who donated was a healthy Caucasian. Unique molecular identifiers were present on the cDNA, and a universal primer site came from template switching. One entry per CDR3 protein, called by TCRdb with MiXCR from the 5' RACE reads. The sample holds roughly 470,000 distinct CDR3 sequences; 13% to 15% are singletons and the top ten take 0.95% to 1%. This same sample was also part of a study on yellow fever vaccine responses in identical twins.

The sequence was obtained from a woman younger than 30 in good health. The chain combines TRBV20-1 with TRBJ2-1, with 8 bases matching TRBD2. Sequenced input: CD4+ T cells sorted from blood. The CDR3 DNA follows: TGCAGTGCCTCGATAGCGGGACTTAATGAGCAGTTCTTC. As protein: CSASIAGLNEQFF.